These T cell receptor beta chains were read from a single sample in a study of PD-1 blockade in classical Hodgkin lymphoma. The table came from immunoSEQ multiplex PCR; TCRdb's copy has only in-frame clones and leaves some out. This repertoire shows approximately 34,000 clones, 76% found once; its top ten account for less than 20%. The material was peripheral blood mononuclear cells (PBMCs), obtained before the second cycle of nivolumab. The receptor set was obtained from a human donor with classical Hodgkin lymphoma. Each CDR3 is given with its conserved first and last residue. A D gene is named only where the DNA matches it firmly. Only part of the rows carry a size: once, few, many, or a class if the clone is expanded.

14,TRBJ1-2,NA,TRBV19,large,TGTGCCAGTAGTATAAAGAACCTGAGGGACGGCTACACCTTC,CASSIKNLRDGYTF
18,TRBJ2-2,TRBD2,TRBV13,NA,TGTGCCAGCAGCCTAGGGCTAGCGGGGGGTTTGAACACCGGGGAGCTGTTTTTT,CASSLGLAGGLNTGELFF
13,TRBJ1-2,NA,TRBV6-1,many,TGTGCCAGCATCAATCCTCCCTCAGAGTACTACACCTTC,CASINPPSEYYTF
14,TRBJ2-5,NA,TRBV21-1,NA,TGTGCCGGTGAGGTACAGGGTAACCAAGAGACCCAGTACTTC,CAGEVQGNQETQYF
16,TRBJ2-2,NA,TRBV9,NA,TGTGCCAGCAGCGTAGTTGGGGGGCTTGGCACCGGGGAGCTGTTTTTT,CASSVVGGLGTGELFF
16,TRBJ2-5,NA,TRBV19,NA,TGTGCCAGTAGTATCGGATCACGCGGGCCCAGGGAGACCCAGTACTTC,CASSIGSRGPRETQYF
16,TRBJ1-4,NA,TRBV4-3,once,TGCGCCAGCAGCCAAGATCCCCTTGCAACTAATGAAAAACTGTTTTTT,CASSQDPLATNEKLFF
17,TRBJ2-7,TRBD2,TRBV11-1,NA,TGTGCCAGCAGCTTAGCCCCCGGACTAGCGGGGGACTACGAGCAGTACTTC,CASSLAPGLAGDYEQYF
14,TRBJ2-7,NA,TRBV2,NA,TGTGCCAGCAGTGATCAGGGTGGCTCCTACGAGCAGTACTTC,CASSDQGGSYEQYF
16,TRBJ1-1,NA,TRBV7-2,few,TGTGCCAGCAGCTTAGTTGCGGGAGGGGCGGAGACTGAAGCTTTCTTT,CASSLVAGGAETEAFF